This passage covers 17 T cell receptor beta chains from one sample sequenced in a study of Ad26.COV2.S vaccination and SARS-CoV-2 variants. Indicated treatment: roughly 19 received Ad26.COV2.S at low or high dose, single or two shots; several received placebo; per-sample allocation not given. Sampling was performed 63 days after the first vaccine or placebo injection. Sequenced by immunoSEQ multiplex PCR; TCRdb stores in-frame clones only, minus some. This table holds 350,000 to 500,000 clones, about 90% found once. The material was peripheral blood, obtained in a trial of Ad26.COV2.S vaccine versus placebo. These receptors originate from a person aged 18 to 59 who received the Ad26.COV2.S COVID-19 vaccine or a placebo.

The chain links TRBV20-1 to TRBJ2-5, with D tentatively TRBD1 or TRBD2 (6 bases each). The V end lost 3 bases, the J end lost 4 bases, and 9 bases lay between the germline ends. Germline V gene data show CDR1 as DFQATT and CDR2 as SNEGSKA (reference sequence). The CDR3 contains 12 residues. CDR3 residues: CSASSGAETQYF. In DNA form, the CDR3 reads TGCAGTGCTAGTTCGGGGGCAGAGACCCAGTACTTC.

The J gene is TRBJ2-1, the V gene TRBV19, with 9 bases fitting TRBD1. CDR1 is LNHDA, CDR2 SQIVND, per germline (reference sequence). Trimming at V came to 3 bases and at J to 4 bases, leaving 4 bases not matched to a gene. This CDR3 comprises 15 residues. This CDR3 reads CASSIGTGLYNEQFF. The CDR3 DNA sequence: TGTGCCAGTAGTATCGGGACAGGGCTTTACAATGAGCAGTTCTTC.

V is TRBV7-8 and J is TRBJ2-3, with a tentative D call TRBD2 (6 bases). The CDR3 has 15 residues. Germline-derived CDR1 and CDR2 are SGHVS and FQNEAQ. The germline V and J ends were trimmed by 5 bases and 2 bases, with 14 bases remaining between them. CDR3 residues: CASSITRDLTDTQYF. For the CDR3, the DNA is TGTGCCAGCAGCATAACGCGGGACCTCACAGATACGCAGTATTTT.

The chain employs TRBV27 and TRBJ2-7; 10 bases map to TRBD2. Germline trimming cut 3 bases from V and 2 bases from J; bases unmatched to any gene: 4. Germline V gives CDR1 MNHEY, CDR2 SMNVEV (reference sequence). The CDR3 spans 15 residues. CDR3 sequence (DNA): TGTGCCAGCAGTTTCCAAGCGGGAGGGCCCTACGAGCAGTACTTC. As protein: CASSFQAGGPYEQYF.

This chain uses TRBV6-9 with TRBJ2-7; 9 nucleotides line up with TRBD2. The ends lost 0 bases at V and 5 bases at J; junction bases unmatched: 8. Looked up from germline, CDR1 is MNHGY and CDR2 is SVAAGI. The CDR3 contains 16 residues. The CDR3 sequence: CASSYSSPSGTDEQYF. CDR3 in DNA: TGTGCCAGCAGTTATTCGTCGCCTAGCGGGACGGACGAGCAGTACTTC.

This rearrangement joins TRBV28 to TRBJ1-2; D uncertain. Germline CDR1 is MDHEN and CDR2 is SYDVKM. The CDR3 extends over 12 amino acids. V lost 5 bases to trimming and J lost 3 bases, with 7 bases between them. The DNA of the CDR3 is TGTGCCAGCAGTAAATCAGACTATGGCTACACCTTC. Translated, it gives CASSKSDYGYTF.

The chain couples TRBV5-4 to TRBJ2-3; 9 nucleotides match TRBD2. CDR1 and CDR2 from the germline V gene are SGHNT and YYREEE (reference sequence). The CDR3 spans 16 residues. The V segment lost 1 base and the J segment 2 bases; nucleotides outside the gene matches: 5. The CDR3 DNA sequence: TGTGCCAGCAGCTTGAAACTAGCGGGCATCACAGATACGCAGTATTTT. This sequence encodes CASSLKLAGITDTQYF.

The V gene is TRBV21-1, the J gene TRBJ2-7; the D call of TRBD2 is as the table states it, not checked on the DNA. TRBV21-1 is classified as a pseudogene. The CDR3 extends over 14 amino acids. CDR3 in DNA: TGTGCCAGCAGCAAAGCGGGGGGGCTGTACGAGCAGTACTTC. Its protein is CASSKAGGLYEQYF.

This chain's CDR3 is CASSPSLAGGRETQYF. The CDR3 bases are TGTGCCAGCAGCCCCTCTCTAGCGGGAGGGAGAGAGACCCAGTACTTC. The chain links TRBV11-1 to TRBJ2-5; 12 bases are a match to TRBD2. The CDR3 has 16 amino acids. The V and J ends lost 5 bases and 4 bases, in that order; junction bases with no gene match: 8. Per germline, CDR1 SGHAT and CDR2 FQDESV (reference sequence).

The chain joins TRBV5-6 to TRBJ2-3; D call uncertain. CDR3 length: 13 amino acids. Trimming left V 4 bases short and J 1 base short, with 7 bases between. Per germline, CDR1 SGHDT and CDR2 YYEEEE. The CDR3: CASSPPGTDTQYF. CDR3 DNA sequence: TGTGCCAGCAGCCCCCCCGGCACAGATACGCAGTATTTT.

Comments on this clone: Other DNA variants within this sample encode the same CDR3. V gene TRBV12-3 or TRBV12-4 combines with J gene TRBJ1-5; D remains unclear. V was pared by 3 bases and J by 2 bases, with 5 bases between. The CDR3 covers 13 residues. CDR3 coding DNA: TGTGCCAGCAGTTTCTTGGGCAATCAGCCCCAGCATTTT. Protein sequence: CASSFLGNQPQHF.

This clone was counted a single time. V and J are TRBV9 and TRBJ2-7; 15 bases align to TRBD2. V lost 4 bases and J lost 3; bases outside the gene matches: 11. Germline CDR1 reads SGDLS; CDR2 reads YYNGEE. The CDR3 spans 18 residues. CDR3 bases: TGTGCCAGCAGCAACCGGACTAGCGGGAGGGCCTTTCTCTACGAGCAGTACTTC. Protein product: CASSNRTSGRAFLYEQYF.

This chain joins TRBV7-6 and TRBJ1-1; D is possibly TRBD1 (5 bases). Trimming removed 1 base from V and 2 bases from J, with 11 bases in between. Germline V CDR1 and CDR2: SGHVS, FNYEAQ. The CDR3 has 15 amino acids. CDR3 bases: TGTGCCAGCAGCTTAGGGCAGGGCTTCAACACTGAAGCTTTCTTT. This translates into CASSLGQGFNTEAFF.

The chain carries TRBV3-1 (or the pseudogene TRBV3-2) and TRBJ2-7; TRBD2 matches at 8 bases. Per the germline V gene, CDR1 is LGHDT and CDR2 is YNNKEL (reference sequence). The CDR3 is 15 amino acids. Trimming removed 3 bases from V and 1 base from J; junction bases left unmatched: 5. The CDR3 loop is CASSQGLVSSYEQYF. CDR3 bases: TGTGCCAGCAGCCAGGGACTAGTGAGTTCCTACGAGCAGTACTTC.

V is TRBV2 and J is TRBJ2-7, with TRBD2 matching over 11 bases. V shed 9 bases, J shed 5 bases, and the junction held 12 bases outside the gene matches. The germline CDR1 and CDR2 sequences are SNHLY and FYNNEI. This CDR3 has 15 amino acids. The CDR3 coding sequence is TGTGCCAGATCCTGGACTAGCGGGCCGGTCGACGAGCAGTACTTC. Protein product: CARSWTSGPVDEQYF.

The chain has TRBV7-9 and TRBJ1-2; D might be TRBD1 (6 bases). Germline-derived CDR1 and CDR2 are SEHNR and FQNEAQ (reference sequence). V lost 11 bases, J lost 7 bases, and 23 bases lay in between. The CDR3 consists of 14 residues. CDR3 protein: CAASNTGMRIGYTF. CDR3 nucleotide sequence: TGTGCCGCCAGCAATACAGGGATGAGGATTGGCTACACCTTC.

CDR3 nucleotides: TGTGCCAGCAGCGTAGGATGGGGAGAGACCCAGTACTTC. It translates to CASSVGWGETQYF. This chain connects TRBV9 to TRBJ2-5, with no clear D. Trimming pared 0 bases from V and 4 bases from J, leaving 7 bases between. CDR3 length: 13 amino acids. The germline V gene has CDR1 SGDLS and CDR2 YYNGEE.